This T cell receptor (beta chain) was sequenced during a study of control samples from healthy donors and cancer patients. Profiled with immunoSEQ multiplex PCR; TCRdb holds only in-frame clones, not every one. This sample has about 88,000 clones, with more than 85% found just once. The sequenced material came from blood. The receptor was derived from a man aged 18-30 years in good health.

DNA of the CDR3: TGTGCCATCACCACGACAGGGGAGGCCTACGAGCAGTACTTC. It yields the protein CAITTTGEAYEQYF. The chain is built from TRBV10-3 and TRBJ2-7, with 8 nucleotides matching TRBD1. This CDR3 spans 14 amino acids. CDR1 is ENHRY and CDR2 is SYGVKD in the germline V gene. After removal of 7 bases from V and 2 bases from J, the junction contained 7 bases not matched to a gene.